The entry below gives a single T cell receptor (beta chain) sequence along with its context. Its antigen has not been determined. No much larger clone is present one base from it, and per-base qualities are unavailable. This entry comes from a study of T cell responses to AZD1222 COVID-19 vaccine (dated by TCRdb to the early 2020s). Background on the whole study: AZD1222 recipients with second doses at about 4 weeks or about 12 weeks were pooled, because spike-specific TCR depth and breadth did not differ between schedules. A total of approximately 240 trial participants underwent TCR sequencing, of whom roughly 210 received two doses of AZD1222 and around 25 received two doses of the MenACWY control vaccine. Trial participants were enrolled by age into 18-55, 56-69 and 70-plus year subgroups, with around 140, 26 and 57 TCR-sequenced participants respectively. Findings and caveats that apply to the study as a whole: Conclusions about previously exposed vaccinees are limited, since just 5 or 6 AZD1222 recipients were seropositive for SARS-CoV-2 at baseline. Because no day 14 peak-response samples were available, repertoires were characterized only after the peak T cell response. Nearly half of unique spike-specific TCRs reportedly recognized epitopes outside regions mutated in the B.1.351 and B.1.1.7 variants. In the small 56-69-year group, the increase in depth fell short of significance, most likely because of low power. Most participants were white British and females outnumbered males, and the authors suggested that clonal diversity may have been underestimated. After two AZD1222 doses, both the breadth and the depth of spike-specific TCRs were significantly higher than at day 0 and than in MenACWY recipients. The whole spike protein was spanned by vaccine-associated CD4 TCRs, and dominant responses were seen in regions 160-218 and 743-854.

The CDR3 runs 15 residues from the cysteine to the phenylalanine. This entry keeps only the CDR3 DNA: 45 bases, framed from base 1. Trimming takes 6 bases off V and 1 base off J; junction bases not matched to a gene: 1. CDR1 and CDR2, per the germline V gene, are MNHEY and SVGAGI. The CDR3 regions of human TCRbeta chains were subjected to immunosequencing. Concerning the study's data processing: TCRs in the repertoires were matched against a reference library of SARS-CoV-2-specific TCRs that had been generated with the MIRA antigen-specificity platform. Breadth was defined as the fraction of unique TCRs that were SARS-CoV-2-associated, and depth was defined as the fraction of total T cells that were SARS-CoV-2-associated. Using the MIRA data, each spike-specific TCR was mapped to the spike region that the TCR reacts to and placed in a CD4 or CD8 class. Log10-transformed breadth and depth values were compared by one-way ANOVA with Sidak's multiple comparisons tests. Entries here come from immuneACCESS through TCRdb and include only in-frame sequences with V and J called. Some clones fail to appear in such tables; in the studies checked, an unresolved V gene covers under half of the shortfall, and the cause of the remainder is unknown. V, J and clone size reflect that table, while D and trimming were determined from the DNA. The sample table records tens of thousands of clones; 80% to 95% of these occur just once. Under 50% of the sample goes to the ten largest clones.

Sample time point, as interpreted from the label and publication: baseline before first vaccination. Vaccinee samples came from UK trials COV001 and COV002, including a single-blind randomized controlled phase 2/3 trial of AZD1222 (ChAdOx1 nCoV-19) in healthy adults. For TCRbeta chain sequencing, PBMC samples from trial participants were taken at day 0 and at day 28 after the second dose. Here the chain combines TRBV6-5 and TRBJ1-6; TRBD1 matches 9 bases in the middle. The TCR was taken from an adult in good health. The input for sequencing was peripheral blood, taken on day 0 of AZD1222 vaccination. CDR3 reads: CASSGQGSYNSPLHF. The nucleotides read TGTGCCAGCAGCGGACAGGGGTCCTATAATTCACCCCTCCACTTT.